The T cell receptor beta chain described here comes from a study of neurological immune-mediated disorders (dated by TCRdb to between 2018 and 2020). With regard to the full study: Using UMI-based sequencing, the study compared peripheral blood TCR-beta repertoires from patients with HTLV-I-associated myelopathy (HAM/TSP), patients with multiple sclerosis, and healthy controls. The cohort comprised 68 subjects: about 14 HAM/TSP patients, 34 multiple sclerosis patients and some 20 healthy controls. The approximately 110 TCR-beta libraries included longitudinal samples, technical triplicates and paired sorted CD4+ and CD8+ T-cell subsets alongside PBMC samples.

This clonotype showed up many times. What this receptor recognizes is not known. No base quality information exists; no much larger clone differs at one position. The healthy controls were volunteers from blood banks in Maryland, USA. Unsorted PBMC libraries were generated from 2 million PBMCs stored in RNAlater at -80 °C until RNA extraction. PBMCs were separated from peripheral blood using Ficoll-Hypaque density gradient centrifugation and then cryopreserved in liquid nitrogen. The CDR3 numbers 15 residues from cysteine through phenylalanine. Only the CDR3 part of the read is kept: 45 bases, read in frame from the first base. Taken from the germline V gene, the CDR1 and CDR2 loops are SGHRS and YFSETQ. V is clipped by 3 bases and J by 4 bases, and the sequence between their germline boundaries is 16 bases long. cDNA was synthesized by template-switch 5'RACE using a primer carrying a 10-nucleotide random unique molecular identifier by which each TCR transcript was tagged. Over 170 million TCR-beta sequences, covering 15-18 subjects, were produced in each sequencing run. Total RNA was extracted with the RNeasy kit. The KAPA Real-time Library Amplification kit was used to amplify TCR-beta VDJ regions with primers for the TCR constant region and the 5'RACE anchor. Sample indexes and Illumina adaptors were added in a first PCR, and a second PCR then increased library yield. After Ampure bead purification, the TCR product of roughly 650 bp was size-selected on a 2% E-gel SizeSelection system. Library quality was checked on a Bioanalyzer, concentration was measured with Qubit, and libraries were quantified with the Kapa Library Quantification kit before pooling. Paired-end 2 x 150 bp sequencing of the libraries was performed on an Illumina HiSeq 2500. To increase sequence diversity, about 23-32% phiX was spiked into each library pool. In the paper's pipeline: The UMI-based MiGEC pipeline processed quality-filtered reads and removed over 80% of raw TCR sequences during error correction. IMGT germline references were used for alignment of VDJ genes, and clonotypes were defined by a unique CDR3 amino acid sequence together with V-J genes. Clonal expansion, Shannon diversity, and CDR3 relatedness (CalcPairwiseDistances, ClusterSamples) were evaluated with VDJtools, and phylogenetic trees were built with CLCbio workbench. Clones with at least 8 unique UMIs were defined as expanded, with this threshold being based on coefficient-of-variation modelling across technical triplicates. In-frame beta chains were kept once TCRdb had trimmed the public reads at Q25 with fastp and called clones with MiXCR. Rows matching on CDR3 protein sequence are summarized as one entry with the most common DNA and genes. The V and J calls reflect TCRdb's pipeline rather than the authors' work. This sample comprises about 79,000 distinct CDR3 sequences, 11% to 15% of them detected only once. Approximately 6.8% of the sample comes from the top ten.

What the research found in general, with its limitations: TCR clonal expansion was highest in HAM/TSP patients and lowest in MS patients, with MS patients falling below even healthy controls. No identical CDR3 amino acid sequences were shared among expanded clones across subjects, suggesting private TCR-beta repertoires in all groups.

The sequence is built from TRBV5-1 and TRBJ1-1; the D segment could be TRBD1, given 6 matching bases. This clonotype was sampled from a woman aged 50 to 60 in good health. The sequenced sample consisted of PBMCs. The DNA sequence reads TGCGCCAGCAGCTCCGGACAGCCTGGGGGCACTGAAGCTTTCTTT. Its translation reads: CASSSGQPGGTEAFF. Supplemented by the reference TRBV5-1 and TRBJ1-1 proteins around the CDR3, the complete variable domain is KAGVTQTPRYLIKTRGQQVTLSCSPISGHRSVSWYQQTPGQGLQFLFEYFSETQRNKGNFPGRFSGRQFSNSRSEMNVSTLELGDSALYLCASSSGQPGGTEAFFGQGTRLTVV.